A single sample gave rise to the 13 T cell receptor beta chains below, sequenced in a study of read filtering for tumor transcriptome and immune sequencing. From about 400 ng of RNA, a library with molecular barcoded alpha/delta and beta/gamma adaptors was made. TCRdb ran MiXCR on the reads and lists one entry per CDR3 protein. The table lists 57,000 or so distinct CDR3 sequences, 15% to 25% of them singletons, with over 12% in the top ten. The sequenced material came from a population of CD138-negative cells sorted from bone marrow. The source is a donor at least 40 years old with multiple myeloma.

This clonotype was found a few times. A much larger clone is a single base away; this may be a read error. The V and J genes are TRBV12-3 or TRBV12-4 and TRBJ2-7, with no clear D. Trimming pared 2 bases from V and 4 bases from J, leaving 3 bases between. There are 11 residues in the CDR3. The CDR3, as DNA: TGTGCCAGCAGTTTAAATTACGAGCAGTACTTC. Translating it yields CASSLNYEQYF.

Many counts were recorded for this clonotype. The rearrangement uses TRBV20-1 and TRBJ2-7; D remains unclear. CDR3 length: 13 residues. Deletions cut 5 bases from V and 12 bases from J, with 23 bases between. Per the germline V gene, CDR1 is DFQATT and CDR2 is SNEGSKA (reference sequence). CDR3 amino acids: CSAPLRYVKGLYF. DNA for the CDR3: TGCAGTGCTCCGCTAAGATACGTCAAGGGATTGTACTTC.

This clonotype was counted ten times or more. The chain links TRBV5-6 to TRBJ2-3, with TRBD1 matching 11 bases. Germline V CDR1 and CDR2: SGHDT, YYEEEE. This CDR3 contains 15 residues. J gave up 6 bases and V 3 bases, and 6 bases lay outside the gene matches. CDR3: CASSSGTGGRDTQYF. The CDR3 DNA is TGTGCCAGCAGCTCCGGGACAGGGGGAAGGGATACGCAGTATTTT.

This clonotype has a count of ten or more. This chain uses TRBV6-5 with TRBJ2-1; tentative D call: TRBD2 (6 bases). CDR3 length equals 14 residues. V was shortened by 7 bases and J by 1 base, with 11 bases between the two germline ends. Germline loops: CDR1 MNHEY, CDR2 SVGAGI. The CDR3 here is CASNGGASYNEQFF. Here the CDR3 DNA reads TGTGCCAGCAACGGCGGGGCATCCTACAATGAGCAGTTCTTC.

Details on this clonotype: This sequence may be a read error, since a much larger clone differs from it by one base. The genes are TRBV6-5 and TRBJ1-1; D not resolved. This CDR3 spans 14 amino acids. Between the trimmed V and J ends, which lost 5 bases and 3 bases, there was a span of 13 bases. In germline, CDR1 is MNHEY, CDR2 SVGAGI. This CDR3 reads CASSSLLMYTEAFF. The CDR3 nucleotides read TGTGCCAGCAGTAGTCTCCTGATGTACACTGAAGCTTTCTTT.

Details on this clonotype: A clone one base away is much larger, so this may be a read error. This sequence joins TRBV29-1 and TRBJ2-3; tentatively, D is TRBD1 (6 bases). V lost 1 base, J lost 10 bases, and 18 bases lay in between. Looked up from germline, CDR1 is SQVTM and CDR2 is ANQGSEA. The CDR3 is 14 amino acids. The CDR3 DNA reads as TGCAGCGTTGAAGGACTAAATGAGGGGGATGCGCAGTATTTT. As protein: CSVEGLNEGDAQYF.

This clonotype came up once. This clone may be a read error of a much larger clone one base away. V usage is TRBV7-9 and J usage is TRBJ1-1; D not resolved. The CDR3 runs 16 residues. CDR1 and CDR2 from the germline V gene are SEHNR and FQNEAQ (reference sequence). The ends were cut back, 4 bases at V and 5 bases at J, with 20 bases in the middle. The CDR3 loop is CASSSGQSRTQTEAFF. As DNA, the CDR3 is TGTGCCAGCAGCTCTGGCCAGAGCAGGACTCAAACTGAAGCTTTCTTT.

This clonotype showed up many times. DNA of the CDR3: TGCGCCAGCAGCCCCCCAACCCAAGAGACCCAGTACTTC. Translated, it gives CASSPPTQETQYF. V is TRBV5-1 and J is TRBJ2-5; no firm D call. V shed 4 bases and J shed 1 base, with 8 bases lying between them. The V gene's germline CDR1 is SGHRS and CDR2 YFSETQ. This CDR3 comprises 13 residues.

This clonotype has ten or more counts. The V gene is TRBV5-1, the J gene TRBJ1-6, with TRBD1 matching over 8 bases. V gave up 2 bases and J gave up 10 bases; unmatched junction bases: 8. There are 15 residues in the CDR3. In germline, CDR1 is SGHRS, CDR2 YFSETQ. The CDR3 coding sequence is TGCGCCAGCAGCTTCGGGACAGGCGGGGAGTCACCCCTCCACTTT. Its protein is CASSFGTGGESPLHF.

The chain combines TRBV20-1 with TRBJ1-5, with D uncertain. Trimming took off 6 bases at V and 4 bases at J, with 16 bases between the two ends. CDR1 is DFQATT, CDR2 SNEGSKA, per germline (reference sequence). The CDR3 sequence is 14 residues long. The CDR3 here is CSAGRTDGNQPQHF. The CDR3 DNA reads TGCAGTGCCGGGCGCACAGACGGAAATCAGCCCCAGCATTTT.

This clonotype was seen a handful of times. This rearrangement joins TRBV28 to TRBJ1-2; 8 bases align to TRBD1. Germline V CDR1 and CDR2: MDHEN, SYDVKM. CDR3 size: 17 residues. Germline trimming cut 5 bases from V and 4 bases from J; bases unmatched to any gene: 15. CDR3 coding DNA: TGTGCCAGCAGTATAACAGGGGGTCTCTTCCCCCTCTATGGCTACACCTTC. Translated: CASSITGGLFPLYGYTF.

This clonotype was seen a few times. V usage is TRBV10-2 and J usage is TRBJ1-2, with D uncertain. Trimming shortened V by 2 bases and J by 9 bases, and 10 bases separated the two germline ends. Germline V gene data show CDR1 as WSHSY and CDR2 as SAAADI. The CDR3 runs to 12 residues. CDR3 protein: CASSEDRARYTF. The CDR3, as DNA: TGCGCCAGCAGTGAGGACCGGGCACGCTACACCTTC.

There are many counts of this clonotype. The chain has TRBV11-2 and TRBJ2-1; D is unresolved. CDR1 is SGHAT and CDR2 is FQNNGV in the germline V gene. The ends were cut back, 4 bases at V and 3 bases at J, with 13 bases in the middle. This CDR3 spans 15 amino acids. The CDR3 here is CASSSRVGFYNEQFF. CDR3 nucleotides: TGTGCCAGCAGCTCTAGGGTGGGGTTCTACAATGAGCAGTTCTTC.